This is a list of T cell receptor beta chains from one sample in a study of blood T cell repertoires in COVID-19. Sequencing was performed with immunoSEQ multiplex PCR; in TCRdb, only in-frame clones are kept and a portion is missing. The sample yields some 420,000 clones, around 87% seen once. The sample consisted of PBMCs or T cells enriched from blood (not recorded which). The receptors were sampled from a man aged 25 to 40 who had recovered from COVID-19. Both conserved end residues are part of each CDR3. The order of the fields is V gene, CDR3 length, clone size, D gene, J gene, CDR3 protein, CDR3 DNA. D genes are given only for firm matches. Clone sizes are given selectively: once, few, many, or a class where the clone is expanded.

TRBV15	15	once	-	TRBJ1-1	CATSKGQSLNTEAFF	TGTGCCACCAGCAAAGGACAGAGCCTGAACACTGAAGCTTTCTTT
TRBV6-4	20	-	-	TRBJ2-7	CASSGPKTAGLVHSSYEQYF	TGTGCCAGCAGTGGCCCCAAGACCGCCGGACTGGTTCACAGCTCCTACGAGCAGTACTTC
TRBV5-1	18	-	TRBD1	TRBJ1-2	CASSLEGTAYGVGYGYTF	TGCGCCAGCAGCTTGGAGGGGACAGCCTATGGAGTGGGCTATGGCTACACCTTC
TRBV30	13	-	TRBD1	TRBJ1-3	CAWFGQGNPTIYF	TGTGCCTGGTTCGGACAGGGGAATCCCACCATATATTTT
TRBV30	12	-	TRBD1	TRBJ2-7	CAWSVTGGPGYF	TGTGCCTGGAGTGTAACAGGGGGCCCGGGGTACTTC
TRBV12-3/TRBV12-4	11	-	-	TRBJ1-1	CASRLTGAAFF	TGTGCCAGCAGACTAACCGGTGCGGCTTTCTTT
TRBV30	13	-	TRBD1	TRBJ2-2	CAWSRTGAGELFF	TGTGCCTGGAGTCGTACAGGGGCAGGGGAGCTGTTTTTT
TRBV13	15	few	-	TRBJ2-1	CASSLDTPAYNEQFF	TGTGCCAGCAGCTTAGATACACCAGCCTACAATGAGCAGTTCTTC
TRBV2	13	once	-	TRBJ1-5	CASRGNSNQPQHF	TGTGCCAGCAGGGGCAATAGCAATCAGCCCCAGCATTTT
TRBV5-4	15	few	TRBD1	TRBJ1-6	CASSPWTGIDSPLHF	TGTGCCAGCAGCCCCTGGACAGGGATAGACTCACCCCTCCACTTT
TRBV28	15	-	-	TRBJ2-3	CASSQAAGRYGQQYF	TGTGCCAGCAGCCAAGCAGCAGGGAGGTATGGGCAGCAGTATTTT
TRBV11-2	12	-	-	TRBJ2-1	CASSYRSGEQFF	TGTGCCAGCAGCTATAGATCAGGCGAGCAGTTCTTC
TRBV28	12	-	-	TRBJ1-1	CASLVGNTEAFF	TGTGCCAGCCTAGTCGGGAACACTGAAGCTTTCTTT
TRBV10-3	14	-	TRBD1	TRBJ1-5	CAIRETGENQPQHF	TGTGCCATCAGGGAGACAGGGGAGAATCAGCCCCAGCATTTT
TRBV6-5	14	-	TRBD1	TRBJ2-7	CASKGTESSYEQYF	TGTGCCAGCAAGGGGACAGAAAGCTCCTACGAGCAGTACTTC
TRBV5-1	14	once	-	TRBJ2-1	CASSDRDSADEQFF	TGCGCCAGCAGCGACAGAGACAGTGCCGATGAGCAGTTCTTC
TRBV7-9	16	-	-	TRBJ2-7	CASSLKGQTGGYEQYF	TGTGCCAGCAGCTTAAAGGGACAAACCGGGGGGTACGAGCAGTACTTC
TRBV5-1	13	-	-	TRBJ2-3	CASTGDRPDTQYF	TGCGCCAGCACCGGAGACAGACCAGATACGCAGTATTTT